A selection of T cell receptor beta chains follows, all from one sample in a study of regulatory T cells in long-lasting Graves disease. Each CDR3 protein gets one entry after TCRdb re-called the multiplex PCR reads with MiXCR. The table records hundreds of thousands of distinct CDR3 sequences, roughly 21% of them present only once. Sequences were derived from peripheral blood mononuclear cells (PBMCs), sampled when the disease was refractory, from a patient treated with antithyroid drugs. Receptors were obtained from a female donor with Graves disease. The CDR3 runs from the conserved cysteine through the conserved F or W. The order of the fields is J gene, V gene, CDR3 protein.

>TRBJ2-7|TRBV20-1
CSARGTTSGYEQYF
>TRBJ1-6|TRBV14
CASSQDFGSSYNSPLHF
>TRBJ2-5|TRBV29-1
CSVETLAGETQYF
>TRBJ2-6|TRBV5-1
CASSRKGSGANVLTF
>TRBJ2-1|TRBV3-2
CASSHGTGEGEQFF
>TRBJ2-6|TRBV12-3/TRBV12-4
CASSLWAGSGANVLTF
>TRBJ2-7|TRBV28
CASSFFDRERLEQYF
>TRBJ1-1|TRBV19
CASSIRLQGVGTEAFF
>TRBJ2-7|TRBV30
CAWGTGTTVEQCF
>TRBJ1-2|TRBV30
CAWSLSGSQGNYGYTF
>TRBJ2-6|TRBV3-1
CASLDSSGANVLTF
>TRBJ2-1|TRBV28
CASSRLGGDEQFF
>TRBJ1-5|TRBV30
CAWSPGGLSQPQHF
>TRBJ2-7|TRBV5-1
CASSLVLAGANEQYF
>TRBJ2-5|TRBV12-3/TRBV12-4
CASRKTGSGETQYF
>TRBJ2-1|TRBV6-1
CASSPAWGSGRFNEQFF
>TRBJ2-7|TRBV16
CASSQYGEQYF
>TRBJ2-7|TRBV28
CASRPGSRVSYEQYF
>TRBJ1-1|TRBV5-5
CASSLIAGTVNTEAFF
>TRBJ1-5|TRBV20-1
CSARDRTKPSENQPQHF
>TRBJ2-3|TRBV12-3/TRBV12-4
CASSKTSGAQYF
>TRBJ2-1|TRBV28
CASSPKRGASYNEQFF
>TRBJ1-1|TRBV19
CASAGGGRTYTEAFF
>TRBJ2-2|TRBV24-1
CATSDLHTGELFF
>TRBJ2-7|TRBV3-1
CASSHGVREQYF
>TRBJ2-7|TRBV28
CASSWGGSEQYF
>TRBJ2-7|TRBV7-2
CASSLAGRDIEQYF
>TRBJ2-7|TRBV7-9
CASSEPGQGYYEQYF
>TRBJ2-3|TRBV7-8
CASSLANRIGDTQYF
>TRBJ2-7|TRBV12-3/TRBV12-4
CASSSGRTFYEQYF
>TRBJ1-1|TRBV20-1
CIAWTGGNGEAFF
>TRBJ2-2|TRBV20-1
CSAIFTRGLAGEGENTGELFF
>TRBJ2-3|TRBV28
CAACSQGTDTQYF
>TRBJ1-4|TRBV2
CASSRRKTNEKLFF
>TRBJ1-1|TRBV7-3
CASSSRDRGAAFF
>TRBJ1-4|TRBV7-2
CASSRTGEKLFF
>TRBJ2-3|TRBV6-2/TRBV6-3
CASSDPTGSGTDTQYF
>TRBJ2-7|TRBV5-1
CASSLDGRSNYEQYF
>TRBJ1-2|TRBV15
CATSGGTRNYGYTF
>TRBJ1-4|TRBV28
CASRPLSWGLVEKLFF
>TRBJ1-2|TRBV7-9
CASSPPHPYGYTF
>TRBJ1-1|TRBV7-6
CASSLDVRGETEAFF
>TRBJ2-2|TRBV11-3
CASSLVGSNTGGLFF
>TRBJ1-2|TRBV28
CASSIDWVGGYTF
>TRBJ1-1|TRBV7-9
CASSLLGGSNTEAFF
>TRBJ1-3|TRBV28
CASSHEITGNTIYF
>TRBJ1-1|TRBV28
CASSSGTGDTEAFF
>TRBJ2-2|TRBV10-3
CAITTGPNTGELFF
>TRBJ1-1|TRBV28
CASRRGGGEAFF
>TRBJ1-5|TRBV19
CASSIEGYSNQPQHF
>TRBJ1-2|TRBV7-2
CASSFTVRNYTF
>TRBJ2-5|TRBV5-4
CASSSQRLAGKETQYF